This is a list of T cell receptor beta chains from one sample in a study of OX40 agonist ivuxolimab in advanced cancers. Only in-frame clones appear in the TCRdb table, and some are missing; sequencing was by immunoSEQ multiplex PCR. The sample has 50,000 to 65,000 clones; approximately 88% are singletons. Sequencing was performed on CD4+ or CD8+ T cells sorted from blood, taken in a trial of the OX40 agonist ivuxolimab. All receptors come from an adult with an advanced solid tumor such as melanoma, head and neck, liver or kidney cancer. Both conserved end residues are part of each CDR3. Fields, in order: V gene, clone size, D gene, J gene, CDR3 DNA, CDR3 protein. A D gene is named only where the DNA matches it firmly. The size entry is marked missing in some rows and otherwise reads once, few, many or a size class.

v_gene: TRBV10-3; abundance: NA; d_gene: NA; j_gene: TRBJ2-5; CDR3nt: TGTGCCATCAGTGTGGCCATGGGGACCCAGTACTTC; CDR3aa: CAISVAMGTQYF
v_gene: TRBV2; abundance: NA; d_gene: NA; j_gene: TRBJ2-2; CDR3nt: TGTGCCAGCTTAAAGAGGGGGTTGCCCGGGGAGCTGTTTTTT; CDR3aa: CASLKRGLPGELFF
v_gene: TRBV14; abundance: NA; d_gene: TRBD1; j_gene: TRBJ1-1; CDR3nt: TGTGCCAGCAGCCGAGCGACAGGGGGGACTGAAGCTTTCTTT; CDR3aa: CASSRATGGTEAFF
v_gene: TRBV7-2; abundance: NA; d_gene: NA; j_gene: TRBJ2-1; CDR3nt: TGTGCCAGCAGTTTTACAGGGAAGGCTGAGCAGTTCTTC; CDR3aa: CASSFTGKAEQFF
v_gene: TRBV29-1; abundance: NA; d_gene: TRBD1; j_gene: TRBJ1-1; CDR3nt: TGCAGCGCGAGGACAGGGACTTTAATGACTGAAGCTTTCTTT; CDR3aa: CSARTGTLMTEAFF
v_gene: TRBV5-6; abundance: once; d_gene: TRBD2; j_gene: TRBJ2-7; CDR3nt: TGTGCCAGCAGCTCAGCGGGAGGGCCCTACGAGCAGTACTTC; CDR3aa: CASSSAGGPYEQYF
v_gene: TRBV28; abundance: NA; d_gene: TRBD2; j_gene: TRBJ2-5; CDR3nt: TGTGCCAGCAGCTCAAACCGACTAGCGGGGTACCAAGAGACCCAGTACTTC; CDR3aa: CASSSNRLAGYQETQYF
v_gene: TRBV27; abundance: NA; d_gene: NA; j_gene: TRBJ1-6; CDR3nt: TGTGCCAGCAGTGGGCGGTCGCAGCTCGCCCAGATCCACTTT; CDR3aa: CASSGRSQLAQIHF
v_gene: TRBV7-6; abundance: NA; d_gene: NA; j_gene: TRBJ2-3; CDR3nt: TGTGCCAGCAGCAGAGAAGATACGCAGTATTTT; CDR3aa: CASSREDTQYF
v_gene: TRBV29-1; abundance: NA; d_gene: TRBD2; j_gene: TRBJ2-7; CDR3nt: TGCAGCGGTGCGGGGGGCTCCTACGAGCAGTACTTC; CDR3aa: CSGAGGSYEQYF
v_gene: TRBV7-9; abundance: once; d_gene: NA; j_gene: TRBJ1-1; CDR3nt: TGTGCCAGCAGCTTACAGGGCCTTGAAGCTTTCTTT; CDR3aa: CASSLQGLEAFF
v_gene: TRBV19; abundance: NA; d_gene: NA; j_gene: TRBJ2-1; CDR3nt: TGTGCCAGTAGTATAGAGAGACAGGACTACAATGAGCAGTTCTTC; CDR3aa: CASSIERQDYNEQFF
v_gene: TRBV14; abundance: NA; d_gene: NA; j_gene: TRBJ1-6; CDR3nt: TGTGCCAGCAGCCAAGCTGGGGTCAGACCCAGGCGATCACCCCTCCACTTT; CDR3aa: CASSQAGVRPRRSPLHF
v_gene: TRBV27; abundance: NA; d_gene: TRBD1; j_gene: TRBJ1-1; CDR3nt: TGTGCCAGCAGAGACAGGGGTCTCCTCAACACTGAAGCTTTCTTT; CDR3aa: CASRDRGLLNTEAFF
v_gene: TRBV5-1; abundance: NA; d_gene: NA; j_gene: TRBJ2-1; CDR3nt: TGCGCCAGCAGCAGCACGGCGGGGCAGTCCTACAATGAGCAGTTCTTC; CDR3aa: CASSSTAGQSYNEQFF
v_gene: TRBV10-3; abundance: NA; d_gene: NA; j_gene: TRBJ1-1; CDR3nt: TGTGCCATCAGTGAGTTACCGGGACCCAGGAACACTGAAGCTTTCTTT; CDR3aa: CAISELPGPRNTEAFF
v_gene: TRBV5-1; abundance: once; d_gene: TRBD2; j_gene: TRBJ2-1; CDR3nt: TGCGCCAGCAGCTTGAGAGCGGGGGGGCAGGGTGAGCAGTTCTTC; CDR3aa: CASSLRAGGQGEQFF
v_gene: TRBV10-3; abundance: NA; d_gene: NA; j_gene: TRBJ2-7; CDR3nt: TGTGCCACCCGGACGGCCGCCTACGAGCAGTACTTC; CDR3aa: CATRTAAYEQYF
v_gene: TRBV5-6; abundance: once; d_gene: NA; j_gene: TRBJ1-1; CDR3nt: TGTGCCAGCAGCTTGGACAGAGACACTGAAGCTTTCTTT; CDR3aa: CASSLDRDTEAFF
v_gene: TRBV2; abundance: NA; d_gene: TRBD1; j_gene: TRBJ1-1; CDR3nt: TGTGCCAGCAGAGACCGACAGGGGGGGTCCCTGAACACTGAAGCTTTCTTT; CDR3aa: CASRDRQGGSLNTEAFF
v_gene: TRBV28; abundance: NA; d_gene: TRBD1; j_gene: TRBJ1-6; CDR3nt: TGTGCCAGCAGTGTGCGGACAGGGAAGGATTCACCCCTCCACTTT; CDR3aa: CASSVRTGKDSPLHF
v_gene: TRBV19; abundance: NA; d_gene: NA; j_gene: TRBJ1-1; CDR3nt: TGTGCCAGTAGGCCCCTCGGGGGCGTAAACACTGAAGCTTTCTTT; CDR3aa: CASRPLGGVNTEAFF
v_gene: TRBV19; abundance: NA; d_gene: NA; j_gene: TRBJ1-2; CDR3nt: TGTGCCAGTAGTATACAGGGCTTCGGCTATGGCTACACCTTC; CDR3aa: CASSIQGFGYGYTF
v_gene: TRBV7-6; abundance: NA; d_gene: NA; j_gene: TRBJ1-5; CDR3nt: TGTGCCAGCAGCTTACTCGAGCCCCAGCATTTT; CDR3aa: CASSLLEPQHF
v_gene: TRBV28; abundance: NA; d_gene: NA; j_gene: TRBJ1-2; CDR3nt: TGTGCCAGCAGTTTGGGACGGAGCTATGGCTACACCTTC; CDR3aa: CASSLGRSYGYTF
v_gene: TRBV11-2; abundance: NA; d_gene: TRBD2; j_gene: TRBJ2-1; CDR3nt: TGTGCCAGCAGCTTCGGTGCGGGACTAGTCCCGGGTGAGCAGTTCTTC; CDR3aa: CASSFGAGLVPGEQFF
v_gene: TRBV27; abundance: NA; d_gene: TRBD1; j_gene: TRBJ2-3; CDR3nt: TGTGCCAGCAGTACAGACAGGGCCCCTATGGTCTCAGATACGCAGTATTTT; CDR3aa: CASSTDRAPMVSDTQYF
v_gene: TRBV5-1; abundance: NA; d_gene: NA; j_gene: TRBJ2-7; CDR3nt: TGCGCCAGCAGCTTGGACAGGACGGGGCAGTACTTC; CDR3aa: CASSLDRTGQYF
v_gene: TRBV28; abundance: NA; d_gene: NA; j_gene: TRBJ1-6; CDR3nt: TGTGCCAGCAGTTTAGGGGGGGCTGGATCGAATAATTCACCCCTCCACTTT; CDR3aa: CASSLGGAGSNNSPLHF